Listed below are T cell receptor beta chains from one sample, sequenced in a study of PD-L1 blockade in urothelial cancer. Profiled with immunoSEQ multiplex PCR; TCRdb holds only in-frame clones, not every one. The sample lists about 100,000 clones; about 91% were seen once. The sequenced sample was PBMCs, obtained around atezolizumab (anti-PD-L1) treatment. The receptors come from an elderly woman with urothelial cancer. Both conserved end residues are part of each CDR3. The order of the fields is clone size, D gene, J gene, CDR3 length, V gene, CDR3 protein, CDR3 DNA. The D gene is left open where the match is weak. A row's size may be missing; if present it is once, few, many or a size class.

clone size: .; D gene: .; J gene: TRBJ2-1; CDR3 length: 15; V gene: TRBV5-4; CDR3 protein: CASSLGGLKFNEQFF; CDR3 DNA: TGTGCCAGCAGCTTGGGCGGCCTTAAATTCAATGAGCAGTTCTTC
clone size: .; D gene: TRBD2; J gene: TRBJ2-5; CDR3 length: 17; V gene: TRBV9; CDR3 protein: CASSVGLAGGPGETQYF; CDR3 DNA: TGTGCCAGCAGCGTGGGACTAGCGGGAGGGCCTGGAGAGACCCAGTACTTC
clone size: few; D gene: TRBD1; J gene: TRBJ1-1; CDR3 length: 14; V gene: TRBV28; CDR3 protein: CASSSGQPNTEAFF; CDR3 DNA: TGTGCCAGCAGTTCGGGACAGCCGAACACTGAAGCTTTCTTT
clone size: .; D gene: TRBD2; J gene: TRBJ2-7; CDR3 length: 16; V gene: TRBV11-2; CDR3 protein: CASSLTSGWESYEQYF; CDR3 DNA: TGTGCCAGCAGCTTAACTAGCGGGTGGGAGTCCTACGAGCAGTACTTC
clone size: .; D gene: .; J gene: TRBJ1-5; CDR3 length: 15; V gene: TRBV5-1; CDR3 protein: CASSWGVGSNQPQHF; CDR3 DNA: TGCGCCAGCAGCTGGGGGGTGGGGAGCAATCAGCCCCAGCATTTT
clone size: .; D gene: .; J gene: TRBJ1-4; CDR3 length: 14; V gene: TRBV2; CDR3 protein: CASSLDSQNEKLFF; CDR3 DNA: TGTGCCAGCAGCTTGGACAGTCAAAATGAAAAACTGTTTTTT
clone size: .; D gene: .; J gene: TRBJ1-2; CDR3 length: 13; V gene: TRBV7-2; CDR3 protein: CASSLGADYGYTF; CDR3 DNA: TGTGCCAGCAGCTTGGGGGCCGACTATGGCTACACCTTC
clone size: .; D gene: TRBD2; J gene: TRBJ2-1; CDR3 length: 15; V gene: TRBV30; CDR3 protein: CAWKTSGRVYNEQFF; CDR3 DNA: TGTGCCTGGAAAACTAGCGGGAGGGTTTACAATGAGCAGTTCTTC
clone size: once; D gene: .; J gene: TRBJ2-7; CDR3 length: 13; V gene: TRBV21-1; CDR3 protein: CASRTGCPTEQYF; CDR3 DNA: TGTGCCAGCAGGACCGGGTGCCCCACCGAGCAGTACTTC
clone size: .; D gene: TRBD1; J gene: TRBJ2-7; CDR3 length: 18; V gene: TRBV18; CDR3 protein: CASSPRGSAGQGFYEQYF; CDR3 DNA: TGTGCCAGCTCACCAAGAGGATCCGCGGGACAGGGATTCTACGAGCAGTACTTC
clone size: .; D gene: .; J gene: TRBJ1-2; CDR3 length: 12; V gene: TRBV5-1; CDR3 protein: CASSLSGNGYTF; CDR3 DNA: TGCGCCAGCAGCTTATCAGGGAATGGCTACACCTTC
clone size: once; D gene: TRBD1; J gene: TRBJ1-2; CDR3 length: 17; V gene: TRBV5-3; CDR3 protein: CARSLYARDSKTGGYTF; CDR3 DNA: TGTGCCAGAAGCCTGTATGCGAGGGACAGTAAAACAGGGGGCTACACCTTC
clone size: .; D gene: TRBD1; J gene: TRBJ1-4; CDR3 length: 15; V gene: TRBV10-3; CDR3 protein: CAISEEKGAREKLFF; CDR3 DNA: TGTGCCATCAGTGAGGAAAAGGGGGCGAGGGAAAAACTGTTTTTT
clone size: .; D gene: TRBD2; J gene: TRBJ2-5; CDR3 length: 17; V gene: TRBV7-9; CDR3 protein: CASSLTSGSILPETQYF; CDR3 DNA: TGTGCCAGCAGCTTGACTAGCGGGAGTATACTGCCAGAGACCCAGTACTTC
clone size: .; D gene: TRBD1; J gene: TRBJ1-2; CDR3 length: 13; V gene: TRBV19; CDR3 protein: CASRTGQGDGYTF; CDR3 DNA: TGTGCCAGTAGGACGGGACAGGGAGACGGCTACACCTTC
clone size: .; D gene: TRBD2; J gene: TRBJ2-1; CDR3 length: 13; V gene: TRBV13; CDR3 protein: CASSPVTSDEQFF; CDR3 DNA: TGTGCCAGCAGCCCCGTTACTAGCGATGAGCAGTTCTTC
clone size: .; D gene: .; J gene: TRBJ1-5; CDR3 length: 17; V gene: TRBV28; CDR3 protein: CASSLYFPFRSNQPQHF; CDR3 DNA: TGTGCCAGCAGTTTATATTTCCCTTTTCGGAGCAATCAGCCCCAGCATTTT
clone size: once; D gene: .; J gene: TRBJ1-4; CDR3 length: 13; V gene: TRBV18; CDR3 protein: CASSKTPGEKLFF; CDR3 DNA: TGTGCCAGCTCAAAGACTCCTGGGGAAAAACTGTTTTTT
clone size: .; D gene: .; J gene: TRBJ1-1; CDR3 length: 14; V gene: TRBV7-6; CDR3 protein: CASSLGRGSTEAFF; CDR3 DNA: TGTGCCAGCAGCTTAGGCCGGGGGAGCACTGAAGCTTTCTTT
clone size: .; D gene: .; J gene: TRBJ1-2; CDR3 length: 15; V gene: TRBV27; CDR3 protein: CASSLRGEVLNGYTF; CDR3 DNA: TGTGCCAGCAGTTTAAGAGGAGAGGTGTTAAATGGCTACACCTTC
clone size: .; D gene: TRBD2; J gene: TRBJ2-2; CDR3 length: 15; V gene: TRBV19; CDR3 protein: CASSGLAGGPGELFF; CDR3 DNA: TGTGCCAGTAGTGGGCTAGCGGGAGGCCCCGGGGAGCTGTTTTTT